This TCR beta chain emerged from a study of patients with pleural tuberculosis. MiXCR, applied by TCRdb to the reads, yields one record per CDR3 protein. In the table there are some 48,000 distinct CDR3 sequences, about 6.8% of which are singletons. This clonotype came up many times. CDR1 and CDR2 (germline): DFQATT, SNEGSKA (reference sequence). Trimming took 0 bases from V and 7 from J, leaving 7 bases between them. This CDR3 has 12 amino acids. This sequence joins TRBV20-1 and TRBJ2-1, with D hard to call. The receptor was derived from a human donor with pleural tuberculosis. CDR3 sequence reads: CSARDPVNEQFF. The CDR3 coding sequence is TGCAGTGCTAGAGATCCAGTTAATGAGCAGTTCTTC.